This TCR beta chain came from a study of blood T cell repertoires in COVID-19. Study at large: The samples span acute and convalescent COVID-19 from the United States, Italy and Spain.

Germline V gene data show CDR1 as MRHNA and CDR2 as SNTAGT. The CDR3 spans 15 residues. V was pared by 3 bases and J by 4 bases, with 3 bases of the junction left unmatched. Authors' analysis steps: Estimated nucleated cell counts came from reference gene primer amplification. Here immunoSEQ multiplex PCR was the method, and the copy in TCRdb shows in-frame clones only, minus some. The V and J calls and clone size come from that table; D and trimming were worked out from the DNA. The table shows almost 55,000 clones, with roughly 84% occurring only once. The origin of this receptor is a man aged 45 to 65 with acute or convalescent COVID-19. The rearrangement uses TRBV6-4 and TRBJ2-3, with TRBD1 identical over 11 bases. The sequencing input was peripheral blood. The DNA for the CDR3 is TGTGCCAGCAGTGATGGACAGGGGGCCTCAGATACGCAGTATTTT. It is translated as CASSDGQGASDTQYF.